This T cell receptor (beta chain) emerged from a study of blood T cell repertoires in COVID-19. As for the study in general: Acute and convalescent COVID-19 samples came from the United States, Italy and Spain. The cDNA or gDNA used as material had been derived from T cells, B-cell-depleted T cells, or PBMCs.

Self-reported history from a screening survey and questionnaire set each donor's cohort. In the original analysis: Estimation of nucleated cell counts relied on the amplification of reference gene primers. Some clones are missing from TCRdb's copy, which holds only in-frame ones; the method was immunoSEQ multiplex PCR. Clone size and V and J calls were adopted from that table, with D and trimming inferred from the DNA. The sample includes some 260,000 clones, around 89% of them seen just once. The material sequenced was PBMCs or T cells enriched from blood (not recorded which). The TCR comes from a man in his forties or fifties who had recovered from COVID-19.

The CDR3 loop is CASRSSGAYNEQFF. DNA of the CDR3: TGTGCCAGCAGAAGTAGCGGAGCGTACAATGAGCAGTTCTTC. The rearrangement joins TRBV28 to TRBJ2-1; D might be TRBD2 (6 bases). V was shortened by 6 bases and J by 4 bases, with 13 bases between the two germline ends. Germline loops: CDR1 MDHEN, CDR2 SYDVKM. The CDR3 runs to 14 residues.